This TCR beta chain was recovered during a study of human T cells and chemical hapten exposure. Background on the study: Per-sample TCR yield variability stemmed mainly from small pooled library volume differences. Overall study findings and caveats: There was no change with DPC sensitization in TCRs above 1 in 1000 frequency.

The time point here: pre-sensitization, week 0. Treatment defined: therapeutic diphenylcyclopropenone sensitization with weekly scalp DPC. TCRdb reprocessed the RACE reads with MiXCR, giving one entry per CDR3 protein. The sample lists 45,000 to 60,000 distinct CDR3 sequences; 9.4% were seen once. With regard to this clonotype: Its cognate antigen is unknown.

This CDR3 is built from 14 residues. Germline CDR1 and CDR2: MNHEY and SMNVEV (reference sequence). The V gene lost 0 bases and the J gene lost 5 bases, with 7 bases spanning the gap. The source was whole blood, collected in connection with sensitization to the hapten diphenylcyclopropenone (DPC). The sequence derives from a woman aged 40 to 55 with alopecia areata. Some clones in this sample may be carry-over from other donors' samples. V is TRBV27 and J is TRBJ1-4; D is uncertain. CDR3 residues: CASSLSRRNEKLFF. In DNA form, the CDR3 reads TGTGCCAGCAGTTTATCCCGGAGAAATGAAAAACTGTTTTTT.